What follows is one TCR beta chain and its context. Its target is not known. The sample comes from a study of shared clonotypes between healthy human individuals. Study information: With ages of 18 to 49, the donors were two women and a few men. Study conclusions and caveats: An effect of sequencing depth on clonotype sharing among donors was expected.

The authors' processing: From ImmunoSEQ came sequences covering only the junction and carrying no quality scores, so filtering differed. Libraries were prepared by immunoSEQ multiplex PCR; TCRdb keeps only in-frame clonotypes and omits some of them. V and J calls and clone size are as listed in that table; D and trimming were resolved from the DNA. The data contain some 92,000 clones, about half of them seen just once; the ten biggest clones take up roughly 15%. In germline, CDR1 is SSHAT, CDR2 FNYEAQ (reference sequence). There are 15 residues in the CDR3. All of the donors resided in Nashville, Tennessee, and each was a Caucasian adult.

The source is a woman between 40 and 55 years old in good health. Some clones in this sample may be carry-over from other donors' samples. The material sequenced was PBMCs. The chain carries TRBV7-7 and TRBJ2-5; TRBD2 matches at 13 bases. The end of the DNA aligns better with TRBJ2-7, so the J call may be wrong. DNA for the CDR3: TGTGCCAGCAGCCTCGGACTAGCGGGAGTACACGAGCAGTACTTC. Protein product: CASSLGLAGVHEQYF.